This T cell receptor beta chain was sequenced during a study of cytomegalovirus exposure and HLA in healthy donors. The PCR used 60 Vbeta and 13 Jbeta primers. Here immunoSEQ multiplex PCR was the method, and the copy in TCRdb shows in-frame clones only, minus some. The profile shows 95,000 to 150,000 clones, 80% of them singletons. Whole-study findings and limits: Some highly shared sequence variants likely arose as a pipeline artifact. In a later analysis, HLA-associated TCR beta chains were more clonally expanded than equally common others.

V shed 6 bases and J 6 bases; nucleotides not matched to a gene: 9. This CDR3 is built from 16 residues. In germline, CDR1 is MDHEN, CDR2 SYDVKM. The study sampled nominally healthy donors, though unrecorded immune exposures were likely. On this clone: Its matching antigen is unknown.

V and J are TRBV28 and TRBJ2-1, with 12 bases that match TRBD2. The receptor was isolated from a female donor in good health and CMV-seronegative. The source material was PBMCs. The CDR3 spells CASSPATGLAGNEQFF. CDR3 coding DNA: TGTGCCAGCAGCCCTGCAACGGGACTAGCGGGCAATGAGCAGTTCTTC. The full variable domain, in which reference TRBV28 and TRBJ2-1 provide the parts outside the CDR3, is DVKVTQSSRYLVKRTGEKVFLECVQDMDHENMFWYRQDPGLGLRLIYFSYDVKMKEKGDIPEGYSVSREKKERFSLILESASTNQTSMYLCASSPATGLAGNEQFFGPGTRLTVL.